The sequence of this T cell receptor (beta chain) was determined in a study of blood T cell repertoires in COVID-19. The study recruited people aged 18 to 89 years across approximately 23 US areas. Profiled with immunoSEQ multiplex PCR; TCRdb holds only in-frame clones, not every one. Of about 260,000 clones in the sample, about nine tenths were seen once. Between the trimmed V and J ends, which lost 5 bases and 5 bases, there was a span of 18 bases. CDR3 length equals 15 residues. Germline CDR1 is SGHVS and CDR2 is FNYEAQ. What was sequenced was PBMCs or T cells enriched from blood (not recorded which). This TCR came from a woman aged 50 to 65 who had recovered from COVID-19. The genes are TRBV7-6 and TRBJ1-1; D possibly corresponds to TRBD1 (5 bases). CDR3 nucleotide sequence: TGTGCCAGCAGCCCAGCGGGGGGTTCGGGTACTGAAGCTTTCTTT. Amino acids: CASSPAGGSGTEAFF.